A single sample gave rise to the 24 T cell receptor beta chains below, sequenced in a study of shared clonotypes between healthy human individuals. The assay was immunoSEQ multiplex PCR, and TCRdb's table has in-frame clones only and misses some. The data contain fewer than 550,000 clones, approximately 79% of them singletons. Sequencing was done on a sample of PBMCs. The receptor set was obtained from a woman between 35 and 50 years old in good health. Some clones in this sample may be carry-over from other donors' samples.

Comments on this clone: The sample contains more than one DNA sequence encoding this CDR3. This chain uses TRBV19 with TRBJ1-5; D is ambiguous. Per germline, CDR1 LNHDA and CDR2 SQIVND (reference sequence). The CDR3 sequence is 15 residues long. Trimming took off 3 bases at V and 0 bases at J, with 9 bases between the two ends. The CDR3 sequence: CASSIGIYSNQPQHF. The DNA of the CDR3 is TGTGCCAGTAGTATCGGGATTTATAGCAATCAGCCCCAGCATTTT. Looking up the rest from reference TRBV19 and TRBJ1-5 gives the full variable domain: DGGITQSPKYLFRKEGQNVTLSCEQNLNHDAMYWYRQDPGQGLRLIYYSQIVNDFQKGDIAEGYSVSREKKESFPLTVTSAQKNPTAFYLCASSIGIYSNQPQHFGDGTRLSIL.

The chain joins TRBV28 to TRBJ1-1; perhaps TRBD1 as D (6 bases). Trimming took off 4 bases at V and 5 bases at J, with 17 bases between the two ends. In germline, CDR1 is MDHEN, CDR2 SYDVKM. The CDR3 sequence is 15 residues long. Here the CDR3 DNA reads TGTGCCAGCAGTTCCCCGGAGAGGGGGGGGACTGAAGCTTTCTTT. It specifies CASSSPERGGTEAFF.

This chain uses TRBV28 with TRBJ1-2; TRBD1 agrees at 7 bases. Unmatched junction bases numbered 13, after V lost 3 bases and J lost 6 bases. There are 16 residues in the CDR3. CDR1 and CDR2 from the germline V gene are MDHEN and SYDVKM. The CDR3 DNA is TGTGCCAGCAGTTTGGTTAACGAGGGGGCTTTGGATGGCTACACCTTC. Protein product: CASSLVNEGALDGYTF.

The CDR3 DNA reads TGCGCCAGCAGCTCCGGGACAGGGGCTGGAAACACCATATATTTT. Its translation is CASSSGTGAGNTIYF. The rearrangement uses TRBV5-1 and TRBJ1-3; 10 positions match TRBD1. Trimming at V came to 3 bases and at J to 2 bases, leaving 2 bases not matched to a gene. The germline CDR1 and CDR2 sequences are SGHRS and YFSETQ. The CDR3 runs to 15 residues.

The J gene is TRBJ1-2, the V gene TRBV5-4; the match to TRBD1 covers 7 bases. CDR1 is SGHNT and CDR2 is YYREEE in the germline V gene (reference sequence). The ends lost 4 bases at V and 5 bases at J; junction bases unmatched: 8. There are 14 residues in the CDR3. As DNA, the CDR3 is TGTGCCAGCAGCCCAAACAGGGGCTTTTATGGCTACACCTTC. This gives the protein CASSPNRGFYGYTF.

The chain joins TRBV5-1 to TRBJ1-1, with 9 nucleotides matching TRBD1. Germline values: CDR1 SGHRS, CDR2 YFSETQ. This CDR3 has 16 residues. After removal of 4 bases from V and 2 bases from J, the junction contained 9 bases not matched to a gene. The CDR3 DNA follows: TGCGCCAGCAGCCCCTACAGGGGGCAGGGAAACACTGAAGCTTTCTTT. Protein product: CASSPYRGQGNTEAFF.

The chain employs TRBV7-9 and TRBJ2-3; 13 bases are shared with TRBD2. Trimming took 4 bases from V and 7 from J; bases not matched to a gene: 11. The length of the CDR3 is 17 residues. Germline CDR1 SEHNR, CDR2 FQNEAQ (reference sequence). For the CDR3, the DNA is TGTGCCAGCAGCTATGTTAAACTAGCGGGAGGGCCTAATACGCAGTATTTT. This codes for CASSYVKLAGGPNTQYF. The full variable domain, its missing parts supplied by reference TRBV7-9 and TRBJ2-3, is DTGVSQNPRHKITKRGQNVTFRCDPISEHNRLYWYRQTLGQGPEFLTYFQNEAQLEKSRLLSDRFSAERPKGSFSTLEIQRTEQGDSAMYLCASSYVKLAGGPNTQYFGPGTRLTVL.

This chain uses TRBV4-3 with TRBJ2-5; maybe TRBD1 (6 bases). The CDR3 runs 18 residues. V was clipped by 1 base and J by 1 base, with 19 bases between them. Germline CDR1 is LGHNA and CDR2 is YSLEER. The CDR3 DNA is TGCGCCAGCAGCCAAGGTCTCGGGACACCTGACCTCCAAGAGACCCAGTACTTC. The encoded protein is CASSQGLGTPDLQETQYF.

The chain combines TRBV5-1 with TRBJ2-1; TRBD2 aligns across 9 bases. Germline V CDR1 and CDR2: SGHRS, YFSETQ. The CDR3 contains 12 residues. With V trimmed by 4 bases and J by 10 bases, 3 bases remained unmatched. As DNA, the CDR3 is TGCGCCAGCAGCGTTAGCGGGAGCGAGCAGTTCTTC. Its translation: CASSVSGSEQFF.

V is TRBV4-1 and J is TRBJ2-3; D unresolved. The CDR3 is 14 residues long. The germline V gene has CDR1 MGHRA and CDR2 YSYEKL. Trimming stripped 1 base from V and 5 bases from J, with 10 bases between. The chain's CDR3 is CASSQVRRLDTQYF. The CDR3 DNA is TGCGCCAGCAGCCAAGTGCGGCGCTTAGATACGCAGTATTTT.

The genes are TRBV5-5 and TRBJ1-1; 7 nucleotides match TRBD1. Germline V gene sequence: CDR1 SGHKS, CDR2 YYEKEE (reference sequence). There are 13 residues in the CDR3. J gave up 8 bases and V 2 bases, and 6 bases lay outside the gene matches. The CDR3, as DNA: TGTGCCAGCAGCTTATACGGGACAGAAGAAGCTTTCTTT. Protein: CASSLYGTEEAFF.

The V gene is TRBV28, the J gene TRBJ2-7; 14 nucleotides match TRBD2. In germline, CDR1 is MDHEN, CDR2 SYDVKM. Trimming at V came to 5 bases and at J to 3 bases, leaving 6 bases not matched to a gene. CDR3 size: 16 residues. Here the CDR3 DNA reads TGTGCCAGCAGTCCAATGGGACTAGCGGGAGACTACGAGCAGTACTTC. Amino acids: CASSPMGLAGDYEQYF.

The V gene is TRBV11-2, the J gene TRBJ2-1; tentative D call: TRBD2 (7 bases). The CDR3 loop spans 17 amino acids. Germline CDR1 SGHAT, CDR2 FQNNGV. Trimming took 6 bases from V and 9 from J, leaving 27 bases between them. The CDR3 region is CASRLYYHGREGGEQFF. The DNA for the CDR3 is TGTGCCAGCAGGTTGTATTACCATGGGAGGGAAGGGGGTGAGCAGTTCTTC.

The chain recombines TRBV5-1 with TRBJ2-3, with TRBD2 matching over 8 bases. Germline-derived CDR1 and CDR2 are SGHRS and YFSETQ. The CDR3 is 16 amino acids. The V gene end was trimmed by 4 bases and the J gene end by 1 base; junction bases not matched to a gene: 8. The CDR3 region has the DNA TGCGCCAGCAGCCGGATCGTTAGCGGGGGCACAGATACGCAGTATTTT. Translating gives CASSRIVSGGTDTQYF.

The chain links TRBV6-5 to TRBJ2-1; D may be TRBD1 (6 bases). Germline V gene data show CDR1 as MNHEY and CDR2 as SVGAGI. V shed 6 bases and J shed 4 bases, with 10 bases lying between them. The CDR3 has 13 residues. Here the CDR3 DNA reads TGTGCCAGCAGGGCAACAGGGTACAATGAGCAGTTCTTC. Its protein product is CASRATGYNEQFF.

This chain joins TRBV11-2 and TRBJ2-1; perhaps TRBD2 as D (6 bases). Trimming stripped 5 bases from V and 4 bases from J, with 15 bases between. The CDR3 has 15 amino acids. The germline gives CDR1 SGHAT, CDR2 FQNNGV. Written as DNA, the CDR3 is TGTGCCAGCAGCCTCCAGCGGGCTCGATACAATGAGCAGTTCTTC. This encodes CASSLQRARYNEQFF.

The rearrangement links TRBV28 to TRBJ2-7, with D tentatively TRBD1 or TRBD2 (6 bases each). Germline lookup yields CDR1 MDHEN and CDR2 SYDVKM. Deletions cut 1 base from V and 1 base from J, with 11 bases between. The CDR3 spans 15 residues. CDR3 coding DNA: TGTGCCAGCAGTTTATCCGGGGGCGCGTCCTACGAGCAGTACTTC. Protein: CASSLSGGASYEQYF.

This chain links TRBV21-1 with TRBJ1-1. TRBV21-1 is described as a pseudogene. The CDR3 has 12 amino acids. DNA of the CDR3: TGTGCCAGCAGCTCAAGGAACACTGAAGCTTTCTTT. Its translation is CASSSRNTEAFF.

The chain links TRBV2 to TRBJ1-5; TRBD1 aligns across 8 bases. Trimming at V came to 6 bases and at J to 7 bases, leaving 14 bases not matched to a gene. CDR3 length: 16 amino acids. The germline V gene encodes CDR1 SNHLY and CDR2 FYNNEI. CDR3 in amino acids: CASREQQGGLGQPQHF. The CDR3 nucleotides are TGTGCCAGCAGGGAACAACAGGGGGGCTTAGGGCAGCCCCAGCATTTT. Based on the CDR3 plus reference TRBV2 and TRBJ1-5, the full variable domain is EPEVTQTPSHQVTQMGQEVILRCVPISNHLYFYWYRQILGQKVEFLVSFYNNEISEKSEIFDDQFSVERPDGSNFTLKIRSTKLEDSAMYFCASREQQGGLGQPQHFGDGTRLSIL.

The chain combines TRBV18 with TRBJ2-1; TRBD1 matches at 9 bases. CDR3 length: 13 residues. V was clipped by 6 bases and J by 8 bases; unmatched bases: 5. Germline V gene lookup returns CDR1 KGHSH and CDR2 LQKENI. In DNA form, the CDR3 reads TGTGCCAGCTCCAAGACAGGGGGTCATGAGCAGTTCTTC. It translates to CASSKTGGHEQFF.

CDR3 in DNA: TGTGCCTGGAGTGGGGACGCCAGCTACGAGCAGTACTTC. Protein sequence: CAWSGDASYEQYF. The chain employs TRBV30 and TRBJ2-7, with D perhaps assigned TRBD1 or TRBD2 (5 bases each). V was cut by 1 base and J by 3 bases, with 10 bases left in between. CDR3 length equals 13 residues. Per germline, CDR1 GTSNPN and CDR2 SVGIG (reference sequence).

This rearrangement joins TRBV7-9 to TRBJ2-1, with D tentatively TRBD1 (6 bases). The V end lost 4 bases, the J end lost 5 bases, and 9 bases lay between the germline ends. Germline V gene data show CDR1 as SEHNR and CDR2 as FQNEAQ (reference sequence). The CDR3 extends over 13 amino acids. This chain's CDR3 is CASSSGQNNEQFF. For the CDR3, the DNA is TGTGCCAGCAGCTCCGGACAGAACAATGAGCAGTTCTTC. Full variable domain (remainder filled in from reference TRBV7-9 and TRBJ2-1): DTGVSQNPRHKITKRGQNVTFRCDPISEHNRLYWYRQTLGQGPEFLTYFQNEAQLEKSRLLSDRFSAERPKGSFSTLEIQRTEQGDSAMYLCASSSGQNNEQFFGPGTRLTVL.

The CDR3 loop is CASSQDLVGGTTYEQYF. CDR3 DNA: TGCGCCAGCAGCCAAGATCTGGTGGGAGGTACTACCTACGAGCAGTACTTC. The rearrangement uses TRBV4-3 and TRBJ2-7; the D gene is possibly TRBD2 (6 bases). Germline V gene sequence: CDR1 LGHNA, CDR2 YSLEER. V lost 0 bases and J lost 2, with 17 bases in between. The CDR3 loop spans 17 amino acids.

The V gene is TRBV4-1, the J gene TRBJ2-7; weak D call: TRBD2 (5 bases). The V end was cut by 1 base, the J end by 0 bases, with 16 bases between. CDR3 size: 17 residues. Germline CDR1 MGHRA, CDR2 YSYEKL. CDR3 sequence reads: CASSQVWRVGSSYEQYF. Here the CDR3 DNA reads TGCGCCAGCAGCCAAGTCTGGCGGGTGGGGAGCTCCTACGAGCAGTACTTC.